Following are 17 T cell receptor beta chains from one sample sequenced in a study of molecular identifiers for immune sequencing clone quantification. TCRdb ran MiXCR on the PCR reads and lists one entry per CDR3 protein. The repertoire consists of roughly 630,000 distinct CDR3 sequences, with over 25% occurring once and the leading ten covering about 0.8%. The sequenced sample consisted of naive CD8+ T cells from blood, with Jurkat cell RNA spiked in. Regarding subset: FACS-sorted CD8+CD4-CCR7+CD45RA+ naive T cells. The receptors stem from a human donor in good health. Some libraries in this study had Jurkat cell RNA spiked in.

The chain is built from TRBV2 and TRBJ2-3, with D perhaps matching TRBD1 or TRBD2 (5 bases each). CDR1 SNHLY and CDR2 FYNNEI come from the germline V gene. CDR3 length: 13 residues. Trimming removed 7 bases at V and 0 bases at J, with 8 bases between. DNA of the CDR3: TGTGCCAGCATTCGGGACAGCACAGATACGCAGTATTTT. The encoded protein is CASIRDSTDTQYF. The variable domain in full, with the rest retrieved from reference TRBV2 and TRBJ2-3, is EPEVTQTPSHQVTQMGQEVILRCVPISNHLYFYWYRQILGQKVEFLVSFYNNEISEKSEIFDDQFSVERPDGSNFTLKIRSTKLEDSAMYFCASIRDSTDTQYFGPGTRLTVL.

The rearrangement links TRBV6-1 to TRBJ1-5; D is possibly TRBD1 (6 bases). This CDR3 contains 12 residues. Trimming stripped 7 bases from V and 8 bases from J, with 12 bases between. CDR1 MNHNS and CDR2 SASEGT come from the germline V gene. As DNA, the CDR3 is TGTGCCAGCATGAGGGGGGAAGAGCCCCAGCATTTT. This sequence encodes CASMRGEEPQHF.

V is TRBV7-9 and J is TRBJ1-6; D is perhaps TRBD1 (5 bases). V gave up 1 base and J gave up 7 bases, with 11 bases separating them. The CDR3 runs 15 residues. The germline V gene encodes CDR1 SEHNR and CDR2 FQNEAQ (reference sequence). The CDR3, as DNA: TGTGCCAGCAGCTTAGTCGCAGGGTTAAATTCACCCCTCCACTTT. Amino acids: CASSLVAGLNSPLHF.

This clonotype was seen a few times. V usage is TRBV23-1 and J usage is TRBJ1-5; D gene uncertain. TRBV23-1 is reported as an ORF; its role is uncertain. V was cut by 4 bases and J by 0 bases, with 13 bases left in between. The CDR3 loop spans 16 amino acids. CDR3 sequence reads: CASSPMVEYSNQPQHF. For the CDR3, the DNA is TGCGCCAGCAGTCCAATGGTTGAGTATAGCAATCAGCCCCAGCATTTT.

A word on this clonotype: This could be a read error, since a much larger clone is one nucleotide away. The chain is built from TRBV15 and TRBJ2-4, with 7 bases matching TRBD1. The J segment lost 0 bases and the V segment lost 8 bases, leaving 7 bases of the junction unmatched. The CDR3 contains 15 residues. Looked up from germline, CDR1 is LNHNV and CDR2 is YYDKDF (reference sequence). The CDR3 sequence: CATGLQGLAKNIQYF. The CDR3 coding sequence is TGTGCCACCGGCCTACAGGGGCTAGCCAAAAACATTCAGTACTTC.

A few counts support this clonotype. The genes are TRBV4-1 and TRBJ2-2; 9 positions match TRBD2. Germline loops: CDR1 MGHRA, CDR2 YSYEKL. The CDR3 has 17 amino acids. The ends lost 4 bases at V and 5 bases at J; junction bases unmatched: 11. As DNA, the CDR3 is TGCGCCAGCAGCCTTGCGCCGGGACTAGCAGGAACCGGGGAGCTGTTTTTT. It yields the protein CASSLAPGLAGTGELFF.

Turning to this clonotype: A clone one base away is much larger, so this may be a read error. This chain uses TRBV11-2 with TRBJ2-7, with unresolved D. The CDR3 is 13 residues long. The germline gives CDR1 SGHAT, CDR2 FQNNGV. CDR3 protein: CASSQSPTYAQYF. The DNA for the CDR3 is TGTGCCAGCAGCCAAAGTCCAACCTACGCGCAGTACTTC.

This clonotype was found a few times. The CDR3 DNA sequence: TGCAGTGCTCCGAAAACCGGGACTAGCGGGAGGGTCGGTGAGACCCAGTACTTC. This gives the protein CSAPKTGTSGRVGETQYF. J is TRBJ2-5 and V is TRBV20-1; 16 positions match TRBD2. V lost 5 bases and J lost 5; bases outside the gene matches: 14. The CDR3 is made up of 18 amino acids. Germline V gene lookup returns CDR1 DFQATT and CDR2 SNEGSKA (reference sequence).

The chain couples TRBV11-2 to TRBJ2-3; TRBD2 is a possible D gene (5 bases). Per germline, CDR1 SGHAT and CDR2 FQNNGV. V was clipped by 3 bases and J by 2 bases, with 12 bases between them. The CDR3 consists of 15 residues. In DNA, the CDR3 is TGTGCCAGCAGCTTCACTGGACTTACCACAGATACGCAGTATTTT. This gives the protein CASSFTGLTTDTQYF.

This clonotype was observed many times. This chain connects TRBV19 to TRBJ2-7; a weak D match, TRBD1 (5 bases). V dropped 1 base and J dropped 0 bases, with 13 bases sitting between them. Germline assignment: CDR1 LNHDA and CDR2 SQIVND (reference sequence). The CDR3 consists of 16 residues. CDR3 sequence reads: CASSIASQDYSYEQYF. CDR3 coding DNA: TGTGCCAGTAGTATAGCGTCACAGGATTACTCCTACGAGCAGTACTTC.

The chain links TRBV4-3 to TRBJ2-5, with a tentative D call TRBD2 (6 bases). The CDR3 consists of 16 residues. Between the trimmed V and J ends, which lost 0 bases and 1 base, there was a span of 12 bases. Germline V gives CDR1 LGHNA, CDR2 YSLEER. CDR3 in DNA: TGCGCCAGCAGCCAAGACGCTGGCGGGGTCCAAGAGACCCAGTACTTC. Translation gives CASSQDAGGVQETQYF.

This clonotype was counted ten times or more. The chain is built from TRBV20-1 and TRBJ2-3; 10 nucleotides align to TRBD2. J gave up 6 bases and V 4 bases, and 13 bases lay outside the gene matches. The germline V gene encodes CDR1 DFQATT and CDR2 SNEGSKA (reference sequence). The CDR3 is made up of 16 amino acids. The DNA for the CDR3 is TGCAGTGCTAAGTTGTCTAGCGGGAGAGATTGGGATACGCAGTATTTT. Protein: CSAKLSSGRDWDTQYF.

In this sample, this clonotype turned up many times. This chain connects TRBV7-2 to TRBJ2-5; 14 nucleotides align to TRBD2. The CDR3 is made up of 16 amino acids. CDR1 is SGHTA and CDR2 is FQGNSA in the germline V gene. With V trimmed by 6 bases and J by 4 bases, 7 bases remained unmatched. CDR3 coding DNA: TGTGCCAGCAGTTTGGGACTAGCGGGAGTAGGAGAGACCCAGTACTTC. It specifies CASSLGLAGVGETQYF.

The chain carries TRBV7-6 and TRBJ2-1; a possible D gene is TRBD1 (6 bases). V lost 1 base and J lost 0, with 13 bases in between. The germline CDR1 and CDR2 sequences are SGHVS and FNYEAQ. This CDR3 contains 17 residues. The CDR3 nucleotides are TGTGCCAGCAGCTTAGACCCTGGACAGAGCTCCTACAATGAGCAGTTCTTC. This gives the protein CASSLDPGQSSYNEQFF.

This clonotype was seen only a few times. The CDR3 spells CASSQDATGGQPQHF. The CDR3 bases are TGTGCCAGCAGCCAAGACGCGACAGGGGGACAGCCCCAGCATTTT. The chain carries TRBV3-1 and TRBJ1-5, with TRBD1 identical over 9 bases. The germline gives CDR1 LGHDT, CDR2 YNNKEL (reference sequence). V shed 0 bases, J shed 7 bases, and the junction held 4 bases outside the gene matches. CDR3 size: 15 residues. Based on the CDR3 plus reference TRBV3-1 and TRBJ1-5, the full variable domain is DTAVSQTPKYLVTQMGNDKSIKCEQNLGHDTMYWYKQDSKKFLKIMFSYNNKELIINETVPNRFSPKSPDKAHLNLHINSLELGDSAVYFCASSQDATGGQPQHFGDGTRLSIL.

Worth noting for this clonotype: Being one base from a much bigger clone, this may be a read error. The rearrangement links TRBV6-1 to TRBJ2-3, with a possible D match to TRBD1 (6 bases). The CDR3 has 15 amino acids. Germline V lookup: CDR1 MNHNS, CDR2 SASEGT. CDR3 DNA sequence: TGTGCCAGCAGCGACCGGGACATTAGCACAGATACGCATTATTTT. Amino acid sequence: CASSDRDISTDTHYF.

The CDR3 DNA follows: TGTGCCAGCAGTTATACAGCTTCCTACGAGCAGTACTTC. Translation: CASSYTASYEQYF. This sequence joins TRBV6-2 or TRBV6-3 and TRBJ2-7; D gene unclear. V dropped 3 bases and J dropped 1 base, with 7 bases sitting between them. This CDR3 region has 13 residues. Germline values: CDR1 MNHEY, CDR2 SVGEGT.